The clone carrying this T cell receptor (beta chain) was seen many times. Its antigen is as yet unknown. These data are taken from a study of T cells in Graves' hyperthyroidism and ophthalmopathy. Whole-study results and caveats: The model foresaw ophthalmopathy a median about 6.1 months prior to onset.

CDR3 length equals 14 residues. Trimming took 7 bases from V and 4 from J, leaving 16 bases between them. The investigators amplified TCR beta CDR3 regions from RNA transcripts. Carried out on the TCR CDR3, a first-round RT-PCR used the HTBI primer set. TCRdb passed the multiplex PCR reads through MiXCR, listing each CDR3 protein once. The data show over 450,000 distinct CDR3 sequences, more than 15% seen once. The sequencing sample was made of blood. V usage is TRBV12-3 or TRBV12-4 and J usage is TRBJ1-1, with D maybe TRBD1 (5 bases). This TCR was recovered from a woman under 30 with Graves' ophthalmopathy. The CDR3 DNA follows: TGTGCCAGCATCCAGTGGGGGTCCCTCACTGAAGCTTTCTTT. The encoded protein is CASIQWGSLTEAFF.